This TCR beta chain was recovered during a study of T cell repertoires in cytomegalovirus infection. At the level of the study: In public TCR beta signatures, there were indications of both CMV infection and matching HLA type.

One entry per CDR3 protein results from TCRdb running MiXCR on the reads. The data hold 200,000 to 300,000 distinct CDR3 sequences, with roughly 13% observed a single time. Germline V lookup: CDR1 SGHTS, CDR2 YDEGEE. This CDR3 comprises 15 residues. V was trimmed by 2 bases and J by 2 bases, leaving 13 bases between them. General observations from the study: Public TCR beta family frequency separated CMV-and-HLA carriers, including in an independent cohort. HLA-C-restricted TCR beta clonotypes specific for CMV led the ex vivo response.

The sample holds many counts of this clonotype. Its specificity is unknown. This chain links TRBV5-8 with TRBJ1-1; possibly TRBD1 for D (5 bases). Sequencing used PBMCs. This receptor was taken from a human donor in good health (CMV status not recorded). Some clones in this sample may be carry-over from other donors' samples. The CDR3 sequence: CASSFSGTVNTEAFF. The DNA of the CDR3 is TGTGCCAGCAGCTTTTCCGGGACGGTAAACACTGAAGCTTTCTTT.